The following is a T cell receptor beta chain sequence with its context. Study members were between roughly 18 and 100 years old and lived in 20 to 25 US regions. Participants had their cohort set by participant-reported clinical history. What the recovered Cohort 3 donors had was two negative PCRs, clearance, or symptom resolution. Germline lookup yields CDR1 LNHDA and CDR2 SQIVND (reference sequence). CDR3 length: 14 residues. V dropped 4 bases and J dropped 9 bases, with 13 bases sitting between them. This record belongs to a study of blood T cell repertoires in COVID-19. Overall study: COVID-19 samples from acute and convalescent phases originated in the United States, Italy and Spain.

Assay used: immunoSEQ multiplex PCR; TCRdb lists only in-frame clones, some missing. Of 250,000 to 300,000 clones listed, 75% to 95% are singletons. This TCR was recovered from a woman in her twenties or thirties who had recovered from COVID-19. Sequenced material: PBMCs or T cells enriched from blood (not recorded which). The V call is TRBV19, the J call TRBJ1-6; D unresolved. The DNA for the CDR3 is TGTGCCAGTAGTACAGGCGGGGAGAGTTCACCCCTCCACTTT. Amino acid sequence: CASSTGGESSPLHF.